This T cell receptor beta chain was captured by sequencing in a study of CD8 T cells in ankylosing spondylitis. This clonotype was observed many times. TCRdb reanalysed the 5' RACE reads using MiXCR and keeps one entry per CDR3 protein. The table records 100,000 to 150,000 distinct CDR3 sequences, around 8.5% of them present only once. CDR1 is MNHEY and CDR2 is SVGEGT in the germline V gene. V was trimmed by 0 bases and J by 3 bases, leaving 18 bases between them. The CDR3 extends over 17 amino acids. The chain is built from TRBV6-2 or TRBV6-3 and TRBJ2-7; D possibly corresponds to TRBD2 (6 bases). The sequence came from a male donor with ankylosing spondylitis or in good health (not recorded which). Material for sequencing was blood, either unsorted or a sorted T cell fraction (not recorded which). This CDR3 reads CASSYSLTGPEGYEQYF. CDR3 in DNA: TGTGCCAGCAGTTACTCACTAACAGGTCCGGAGGGCTACGAGCAGTACTTC.